This record covers a single T cell receptor (beta chain). Per the authors' pipeline: Reference gene primer amplification in the assay estimated nucleated cell counts. Sequencing used immunoSEQ multiplex PCR; TCRdb keeps in-frame clones, though not all of them. That table gives V, J and clone size, and the DNA gave D and trimming. The sample gives more than 70,000 clones, nearly 90% of which show up once; 8.5% to 10% is in the top ten. Germline values: CDR1 MNHEY, CDR2 SVGAGI. This CDR3 spans 14 amino acids. The V and J ends lost 8 bases and 0 bases, in that order; junction bases with no gene match: 4. The entry originates in a study of blood T cell repertoires in COVID-19. As for the study in general: The United States, Italy and Spain supplied acute and convalescent COVID-19 samples. T cells, B-cell-depleted T cells, or PBMCs supplied cDNA or gDNA.

The chain links TRBV6-5 to TRBJ2-3; TRBD2 matches 8 bases. The receptor comes from a middle-aged man with acute or convalescent COVID-19. Sample: peripheral blood. CDR3 loop: CASQRGTSTDTQYF. CDR3 DNA sequence: TGTGCCAGCCAGCGGGGGACTAGCACAGATACGCAGTATTTT.